This paragraph reports one TCR beta chain. This clone was observed a handful of times. Its antigen is still unknown. No base quality values were provided; no much bigger clone lies one nucleotide off. The germline ends are 12 bases apart after V is trimmed by 5 bases and J by 1 base. CDR1 and CDR2 were assigned from the germline V gene as SGHRS and YFSETQ. The CDR3 holds 15 amino acids from the cysteine to the phenylalanine. The retained sequence is limited to the CDR3, 45 bases, with the frame set at the first base. The receptor library was made with the immunoSEQ multiplex PCR assay. Here the immuneACCESS table is served through TCRdb, limited to in-frame sequences with V and J called. Missing clones are a known gap in these copies; in checked studies unresolved V genes cover under half, and the rest lacks a known reason. This sample is represented by about 100,000 clones; around 90% of them were singletons. The ten most abundant clones make up approximately 1.2% of the sample.

This sample is part of a study of T cell changes during pregnancy in multiple sclerosis (dated by TCRdb to between 2019 and 2020). The study in broad terms: Changes in the T cell repertoire over the course of pregnancy were examined in this study in women with multiple sclerosis.

The receptor comes from a female donor with multiple sclerosis, enrolled in a pregnancy study. The sequenced sample was peripheral blood, obtained in the second trimester of pregnancy. This receptor chain uses TRBV5-1 and TRBJ2-2; the D gene is possibly TRBD1, with 5 bases matching. Here the CDR3 is given as CASRGQGENTGELFF. The nucleotides read TGCGCCAGCAGAGGGCAGGGCGAGAACACCGGGGAGCTGTTTTTT. The full variable domain, completed from the reference TRBV5-1 and TRBJ2-2 proteins outside the CDR3, reads KAGVTQTPRYLIKTRGQQVTLSCSPISGHRSVSWYQQTPGQGLQFLFEYFSETQRNKGNFPGRFSGRQFSNSRSEMNVSTLELGDSALYLCASRGQGENTGELFFGEGSRLTVL.